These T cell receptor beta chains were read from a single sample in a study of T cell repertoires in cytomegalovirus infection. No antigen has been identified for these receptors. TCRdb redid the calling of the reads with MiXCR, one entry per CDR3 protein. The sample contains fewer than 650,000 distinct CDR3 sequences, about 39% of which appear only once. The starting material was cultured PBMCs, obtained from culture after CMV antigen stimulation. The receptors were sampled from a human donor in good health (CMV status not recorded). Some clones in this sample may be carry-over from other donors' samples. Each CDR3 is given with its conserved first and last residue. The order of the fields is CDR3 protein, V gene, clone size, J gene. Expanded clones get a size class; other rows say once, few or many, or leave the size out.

CDR3aa: CSAQPGSFYGYTF
v_gene: TRBV20-1
abundance: -
j_gene: TRBJ1-2

CDR3aa: CASSLQGASNEQYF
v_gene: TRBV7-2
abundance: -
j_gene: TRBJ2-7

CDR3aa: CASSPTPNMNTEAFF
v_gene: TRBV7-6
abundance: many
j_gene: TRBJ1-1

CDR3aa: CASSPPTADVEKLFF
v_gene: TRBV4-1
abundance: few
j_gene: TRBJ1-4

CDR3aa: CASSTGQGAIYEQFF
v_gene: TRBV11-3
abundance: -
j_gene: TRBJ2-1

CDR3aa: CASSKRSGLASTDTQYF
v_gene: TRBV6-1
abundance: few
j_gene: TRBJ2-3

CDR3aa: CASSSLTANSNQPQHF
v_gene: TRBV7-2
abundance: many
j_gene: TRBJ1-5

CDR3aa: CASSIPSGRVTQFF
v_gene: TRBV19
abundance: -
j_gene: TRBJ2-1

CDR3aa: CASSFYEDLVSEQYF
v_gene: TRBV5-4
abundance: few
j_gene: TRBJ2-7

CDR3aa: CASSPDRRLTSNQPRHF
v_gene: TRBV2
abundance: -
j_gene: TRBJ1-5

CDR3aa: CASSLAAASGAKNIQYF
v_gene: TRBV7-2
abundance: -
j_gene: TRBJ2-4

CDR3aa: CSALDTVWGNEQFF
v_gene: TRBV20-1
abundance: -
j_gene: TRBJ2-1

CDR3aa: CASSPIWDRLGAYEQYF
v_gene: TRBV27
abundance: -
j_gene: TRBJ2-7

CDR3aa: CASGPSSGQIRGTDTQYF
v_gene: TRBV2
abundance: -
j_gene: TRBJ2-3

CDR3aa: CASSDWGDTQYF
v_gene: TRBV6-1
abundance: -
j_gene: TRBJ2-3

CDR3aa: CASSFQGRGYGYTF
v_gene: TRBV12-3/TRBV12-4
abundance: few
j_gene: TRBJ1-2

CDR3aa: CAIRGTSGRADNEQFF
v_gene: TRBV10-3
abundance: -
j_gene: TRBJ2-1

CDR3aa: CASSRGARVAEKLFF
v_gene: TRBV3-1
abundance: -
j_gene: TRBJ1-4

CDR3aa: CASRDQGGSSGANVLTF
v_gene: TRBV7-2
abundance: -
j_gene: TRBJ2-6

CDR3aa: CASSVLLAGEQYF
v_gene: TRBV2
abundance: -
j_gene: TRBJ2-7

CDR3aa: CASSLIGLAGSNEQFF
v_gene: TRBV7-2
abundance: -
j_gene: TRBJ2-1

CDR3aa: CASSYRRGQDEQFF
v_gene: TRBV6-2/TRBV6-3
abundance: -
j_gene: TRBJ2-1

CDR3aa: CASSQREWIDTQYF
v_gene: TRBV7-2
abundance: many
j_gene: TRBJ2-3

CDR3aa: CASSSTAAQYF
v_gene: TRBV12-3/TRBV12-4
abundance: -
j_gene: TRBJ2-7

CDR3aa: CASSLEGGNEAFF
v_gene: TRBV7-8
abundance: -
j_gene: TRBJ1-1

CDR3aa: CASSEEVAGGNEQFF
v_gene: TRBV6-1
abundance: many
j_gene: TRBJ2-1

CDR3aa: CASGRASWTVPSQHF
v_gene: TRBV6-6
abundance: few
j_gene: TRBJ1-5

CDR3aa: CAGGVGLANTGELFF
v_gene: TRBV7-8
abundance: few
j_gene: TRBJ2-2

CDR3aa: CSARPSGQGFAKNIQYF
v_gene: TRBV20-1
abundance: -
j_gene: TRBJ2-4

CDR3aa: CASSLRQAVSLNVLTF
v_gene: TRBV5-4
abundance: -
j_gene: TRBJ2-6

CDR3aa: CASSEVWGAWSGANVLTF
v_gene: TRBV2
abundance: few
j_gene: TRBJ2-6

CDR3aa: CASSSDRTYEQYF
v_gene: TRBV19
abundance: few
j_gene: TRBJ2-7

CDR3aa: CASGVTGELFF
v_gene: TRBV7-2
abundance: few
j_gene: TRBJ2-2

CDR3aa: CASSRDSDNYGYTF
v_gene: TRBV6-5
abundance: -
j_gene: TRBJ1-2

CDR3aa: CASSPLGAGVGNTQYF
v_gene: TRBV7-6
abundance: few
j_gene: TRBJ2-3

CDR3aa: CSLNPGAGNAEAFF
v_gene: TRBV20-1
abundance: -
j_gene: TRBJ1-1

CDR3aa: CASRRMDRDNEQFF
v_gene: TRBV28
abundance: -
j_gene: TRBJ2-1

CDR3aa: CASSPRPGSTEAFF
v_gene: TRBV19
abundance: few
j_gene: TRBJ1-1

CDR3aa: CSVGDGEYEQYF
v_gene: TRBV29-1
abundance: -
j_gene: TRBJ2-7

CDR3aa: CASSSGRRMGANYGYTF
v_gene: TRBV27
abundance: few
j_gene: TRBJ1-2

CDR3aa: CASSEVALNTEAFF
v_gene: TRBV6-1
abundance: -
j_gene: TRBJ1-1

CDR3aa: CASSEYGEDGYTF
v_gene: TRBV25-1
abundance: -
j_gene: TRBJ1-2

CDR3aa: CASSPSGRLGGFEQYF
v_gene: TRBV6-2/TRBV6-3
abundance: -
j_gene: TRBJ2-7

CDR3aa: CASRTAGGRYEQYF
v_gene: TRBV12-3/TRBV12-4
abundance: few
j_gene: TRBJ2-7

CDR3aa: CASSFQARWDTQYF
v_gene: TRBV7-6
abundance: -
j_gene: TRBJ2-3

CDR3aa: CASNNTPGTDTQYF
v_gene: TRBV28
abundance: -
j_gene: TRBJ2-3

CDR3aa: CASHGAVPSYEQYF
v_gene: TRBV7-8
abundance: -
j_gene: TRBJ2-7

CDR3aa: CASSYLAREAFF
v_gene: TRBV6-2/TRBV6-3
abundance: few
j_gene: TRBJ1-1

CDR3aa: CASSRSPPTYNEQFF
v_gene: TRBV11-2
abundance: -
j_gene: TRBJ2-1